This is a list of T cell receptor beta chains from one sample in a study of neurological immune-mediated disorders. TCRdb itself ran the 5' RACE reads through MiXCR, one entry per CDR3 protein. The table records roughly 60,000 distinct CDR3 sequences, 10% to 12% of them present only once. Sequencing used PBMCs. All receptors derive from a man aged 60 to 75 in good health. Both conserved end residues are part of each CDR3. D genes are given only for firm matches. A clone size is listed for some rows: how often the clone was seen (once, few, many), or a class if it is expanded.

j_call,clone_size,v_call,d_call,cdr3_nt,cdr3_aa
TRBJ2-7,many,TRBV5-6,TRBD1,TGTGCCAGCAGCTTGTATCAGGGGGCCGTCTACGAGCAGTACTTC,CASSLYQGAVYEQYF
TRBJ2-2,many,TRBV29-1,-,TGCAGCGTTAAAGAGAACACCGGGGAGCTGTTTTTT,CSVKENTGELFF
TRBJ2-7,many,TRBV18,-,TGTGCCAGCTCACCCAATCTCTACGAGCAGTACTTC,CASSPNLYEQYF
TRBJ1-3,many,TRBV5-1,-,TGCGCCAGCAGCTCGGGGAACTCTGGAAACACCATATATTTT,CASSSGNSGNTIYF
TRBJ1-1,many,TRBV20-1,-,TGCAGTGCTAGTTTGAGACACAAAGGGTGGATGAACACTGAAGCTTTCTTT,CSASLRHKGWMNTEAFF
TRBJ1-5,many,TRBV5-5,-,TGTGCCAGCAGCTCGGCGGCCGGGGGTTATAGCAATCAGCCCCAGCATTTT,CASSSAAGGYSNQPQHF
TRBJ2-2,many,TRBV9,-,TGTGCCAGCAGCGTAGAGCCCCTCAGGAGGGGGGCGGGCACCGGGGAGCTGTTTTTT,CASSVEPLRRGAGTGELFF
TRBJ2-7,many,TRBV7-2,TRBD1,TGTGCAAGCAGCTTTAGACAGGGTCGCGAGCAGTACTTC,CASSFRQGREQYF
TRBJ1-1,many,TRBV29-1,-,TGCAGCGTTGTGAGGGTAGTAGAAGCTTTCTTT,CSVVRVVEAFF
TRBJ2-3,many,TRBV6-2/TRBV6-3,TRBD2,TGTGCCAGCAGGGCTGGACTAGCTGGCACAGATACGCAGTATTTT,CASRAGLAGTDTQYF
TRBJ2-1,many,TRBV14,-,TGTGCCAGCAGCCCCTGGGGGAGGGGGGGCGGTAAGAATGAGCAGTTCTTC,CASSPWGRGGGKNEQFF
TRBJ2-3,many,TRBV4-3,TRBD2,TGCGCCAGCAGCCAAGATCGGGCTAGCGGGTTCTACACAGATACGCAGTATTTT,CASSQDRASGFYTDTQYF
TRBJ1-6,many,TRBV6-5,TRBD1,TGTGCCAGCAGCAGGGACAGATCAAATAATTCACCCCTCCACTTT,CASSRDRSNNSPLHF
TRBJ1-5,many,TRBV5-1,-,TGCGCCAGCAGCTTGGAGTCGGAGTCCCAGCCCCAGCATTTT,CASSLESESQPQHF
TRBJ2-7,-,TRBV29-1,-,TGCAGCGTTGAACGAGCAGGGAGTCGGGAGCAGTACTTC,CSVERAGSREQYF
TRBJ1-3,medium-sized,TRBV12-3/TRBV12-4,TRBD1,TGTGCCAGCAGCACGGGACAGGGGGAAAACACCATATATTTT,CASSTGQGENTIYF
TRBJ2-7,many,TRBV18,TRBD1,TGTGCCAGCTCTCCCGGGACAGTGGGCGAGCAGTACTTC,CASSPGTVGEQYF
TRBJ2-3,many,TRBV6-5,-,TGTGCCAGCAGTTACCGAGGGGCCTTAACAGATACGCAGTATTTT,CASSYRGALTDTQYF
TRBJ2-1,many,TRBV7-8,-,TGTGCCAGCAGCTTGAATTTCCGGGGACGAGGAGACAATGAGCAGTTCTTC,CASSLNFRGRGDNEQFF
TRBJ2-5,many,TRBV14,TRBD1,TGTGCCAGCAGCCAAGCGCGGACCGCGACAGGGTACCAAGAGACCCAGTACTTC,CASSQARTATGYQETQYF
TRBJ1-2,many,TRBV5-1,-,TGCGCCAGCAGCTCCGATTATGGCTACACCTTC,CASSSDYGYTF
TRBJ1-1,few,TRBV18,-,TGTGCCAGCTCACCCGTAGCGGCAGCGAACACTGAAGCTTTCTTT,CASSPVAAANTEAFF
TRBJ1-1,many,TRBV5-1,TRBD1,TGCGCCAGCCTAACAGGGGGGCACCTATCCCGTGAAGCTTTCTTT,CASLTGGHLSREAFF
TRBJ1-2,many,TRBV12-3/TRBV12-4,-,TGTGCCAGCAGTTCCGGGGGGGAGAGGTTCTACACCTTC,CASSSGGERFYTF
TRBJ2-3,once,TRBV6-2/TRBV6-3,-,TGTGCCAACAGTCACGGGACTCCACTCCATAACACAGATACGCAGTATTTT,CANSHGTPLHNTDTQYF
TRBJ2-7,-,TRBV3-1,-,TGTGCCAGCAGCCAAGAATCGGAGCTTGGAGTCATCGAGCAGTACTTC,CASSQESELGVIEQYF
TRBJ1-5,many,TRBV15,-,TGTGCCACCAGCAGCGCCACGGGGGGCGGACAGCCCCAGCATTTT,CATSSATGGGQPQHF
TRBJ2-6,few,TRBV12-3/TRBV12-4,-,TGTGCCAGCAGTCCTACCCAGGGAGGCGGGGCCAACGTCCTGACTTTC,CASSPTQGGGANVLTF
TRBJ2-7,many,TRBV5-6,-,TGTGCCAGCAGCTTGGGATGGGTGGCGGGGAGATCCTACGAGCAGTACTTC,CASSLGWVAGRSYEQYF
TRBJ1-6,-,TRBV20-1,TRBD1,TGCAGTGGACAGCCGGGACAGGGAAACAATTCACCACTCAACTTT,CSGQPGQGNNSPLNF
TRBJ1-2,many,TRBV5-6,TRBD1,TGTGCCAGCAGCTCTGGCCCGGGACAGGAGTATGGCTACACCTTC,CASSSGPGQEYGYTF
TRBJ1-6,many,TRBV18,-,TGTGCCAGCTCACCGGGGACCCGGGGACCCCTTCGGACCCTCCACTTT,CASSPGTRGPLRTLHF
TRBJ2-2,many,TRBV20-1,-,TGCAGTGCTTTAAAGGGGTCCAACACCGGGGAGCTGTTTTTT,CSALKGSNTGELFF
TRBJ2-1,many,TRBV5-1,-,TGCGCCAGCAGCTTGGTTGTTCTGGGGGCGAGCAATGAGCAGTTCTTC,CASSLVVLGASNEQFF
TRBJ1-2,many,TRBV20-1,-,TGCAGTGCGCCAAGGGACACCTACTATGGCTACACCTTC,CSAPRDTYYGYTF
TRBJ1-4,many,TRBV7-9,TRBD1,TGTGCCAGCAGCTTAGAAGGACAGGATTGGAATGAAAAACTGTTTTTT,CASSLEGQDWNEKLFF
TRBJ1-1,many,TRBV28,-,TGTGCCAGCATATGGAACACTGAAGCTTTCTTT,CASIWNTEAFF
TRBJ2-3,many,TRBV4-2,TRBD1,TGTGCCAGCAGCCAGCGACAGGGCTACACAGATACGCAGTATTTT,CASSQRQGYTDTQYF
TRBJ2-4,many,TRBV29-1,-,TGCAGCGTTGGTCTCTTTGCCGATCAAAACATTCAGTACTTC,CSVGLFADQNIQYF
TRBJ1-5,many,TRBV20-1,-,TGCAGTGCTAGAGATCCTACACAGGGTAGCAATCAGCCCCAGCATTTT,CSARDPTQGSNQPQHF
TRBJ2-5,many,TRBV20-1,-,TGCAGTGCTAGAGATAGGCTCAGGGGCGCATTTGAGACCCAGTACTTC,CSARDRLRGAFETQYF
TRBJ1-3,many,TRBV7-2,-,TGTGCCAGCAGCTTAGGAGTTCTTGGAAACACCATATATTTT,CASSLGVLGNTIYF
TRBJ2-3,many,TRBV28,TRBD2,TGTGCCAGCAGTTTGAGCGGAGCGGGGGGGACTAGCACAGATACGCAGTATTTT,CASSLSGAGGTSTDTQYF
TRBJ2-3,many,TRBV20-1,-,TGCAGTGCTAGAAACTCGCTTTCCACAGATACGCAGTATTTT,CSARNSLSTDTQYF
TRBJ1-4,many,TRBV20-1,-,TGCAGTGCTAGTGAAAATGAAAAACTGTTTTTT,CSASENEKLFF